The clone carrying this TCR beta chain was counted many times. Its antigen remains unknown. These data belong to a study of T cells in Graves' hyperthyroidism and ophthalmopathy. Thyroid ultrasound and orbital computed tomography, with clinical symptoms and serum thyroxine and TRAb, informed diagnoses. Isolation of PBMCs was performed on about 10 ml fresh peripheral blood. Study-wide findings and caveats: Most thyroid clonotypes expanded above 0.001 were also detected in blood.

TCR beta CDR3 region amplification was performed from RNA transcripts. The HTBI set primed first-round TCR CDR3 RT-PCR. TCRdb independently ran MiXCR on the multiplex PCR reads; one entry per CDR3 protein. The sample consists of some 500,000 distinct CDR3 sequences, approximately 15% of them appearing once. CDR3 length: 13 amino acids. V shed 7 bases and J shed 6 bases, with 13 bases lying between them. The specimen was blood. This sequence joins TRBV12-3 or TRBV12-4 and TRBJ2-1; a possible D gene is TRBD1 (6 bases). The sequence came from a woman under 30 with Graves' hyperthyroidism. DNA for the CDR3: TGTGCCAGCATAATCGAACAGGGCAATGAGCAGTTCTTC. Translating it yields CASIIEQGNEQFF.